What follows are 25 T cell receptor beta chains derived from one specimen sequenced in a study of a mutant IDH1 vaccine in newly diagnosed glioma. The antigens for these receptors are not known. Stated time point: week 23, last vaccination. Doses comprised 300 ug of mutant IDH1 20-mer peptide each, plus topical imiquimod. Repertoires were generated with immunoSEQ multiplex PCR, while TCRdb's copy carries only in-frame clones and drops some. Of about 55,000 clones in the sample, roughly 80% were seen once. The starting material was PBMCs, obtained from a glioma patient whose treatment included an IDH1 peptide vaccine. These receptor sequences come from a middle-aged man with glioma.

The chain carries TRBV18 and TRBJ1-3, with 7 bases lining up with TRBD1. The CDR3 has 17 amino acids. Germline lookup yields CDR1 KGHSH and CDR2 LQKENI. The V segment lost 6 bases and the J segment 3 bases; nucleotides outside the gene matches: 14. The CDR3 sequence: CASSQQGSRSLGNTIYF. The DNA for the CDR3 is TGTGCCAGCTCCCAACAGGGGTCCCGGTCGCTTGGAAACACCATATATTTT.

CDR3 residues: CAWGDGSTDTQYF. Written as DNA, the CDR3 is TGTGCCTGGGGGGACGGTAGCACAGATACGCAGTATTTT. The rearrangement uses TRBV30 and TRBJ2-3; D tentatively fits TRBD1 or TRBD2 (5 bases each). This CDR3 contains 13 residues. From germline, CDR1 is GTSNPN and CDR2 SVGIG (reference sequence). With 5 bases removed from V and 0 bases from J, the gap between germline ends came to 9 bases. Variable domain in full (rest from reference TRBV30 and TRBJ2-3): SQTIHQWPATLVQPVGSPLSLECTVEGTSNPNLYWYRQAAGRGLQLLFYSVGIGQISSEVPQNLSASRPQDRQFILSSKKLLLSDSGFYLCAWGDGSTDTQYFGPGTRLTVL.

Only a few counts were recorded for this clone. This chain's CDR3 is CASSQDRKYGYTF. As DNA, the CDR3 is TGTGCCAGCAGCCAGGACAGGAAATATGGCTACACCTTC. The chain is built from TRBV7-2 and TRBJ1-2, with 7 bases lining up with TRBD1. The length of the CDR3 is 13 residues. Per the germline V gene, CDR1 is SGHTA and CDR2 is FQGNSA. Trimming took 5 bases from V and 5 from J; bases not matched to a gene: 5.

The chain uses TRBV7-7 and TRBJ1-3; D remains ambiguous. Germline CDR1 reads SSHAT; CDR2 reads FNYEAQ (reference sequence). The CDR3 runs to 17 residues. V lost 1 base and J 2 bases, leaving 15 bases between the germline ends. The CDR3 DNA reads TGTGCCAGCAGCTTAGGTCCCCCGGGAAATGCTGGAAACACCATATATTTT. This sequence encodes CASSLGPPGNAGNTIYF.

CDR3 coding DNA: TGTGCCAGCAGTTACGCGGGAGAAGACCTCACAGATACGCAGTATTTT. It encodes CASSYAGEDLTDTQYF. This sequence joins TRBV6-6 and TRBJ2-3; 7 nucleotides match TRBD2. The length of the CDR3 is 16 residues. From germline, CDR1 is MNHNY and CDR2 SVGAGI (reference sequence). With V trimmed by 2 bases and J by 2 bases, 7 bases remained unmatched.

This clone showed up just once. The gene calls are TRBV4-1 and TRBJ2-3; D gene uncertain. The V gene lost 3 bases and the J gene lost 1 base, with 8 bases spanning the gap. This CDR3 is 14 amino acids long. The germline V gene has CDR1 MGHRA and CDR2 YSYEKL. CDR3 bases: TGCGCCAGCAGCCATAGGACGGGCACAGATACGCAGTATTTT. Encoded protein: CASSHRTGTDTQYF.

The V gene is TRBV4-1, the J gene TRBJ1-6, with no clear D. The V end was cut by 1 base, the J end by 15 bases, with 19 bases between. Germline V gives CDR1 MGHRA, CDR2 YSYEKL. The CDR3 spans 15 residues. This CDR3 is CASSQVDPPGRRLHF. The CDR3 nucleotides read TGCGCCAGCAGCCAAGTGGACCCCCCCGGCAGGCGCCTCCACTTT.

V gene TRBV5-1 combines with J gene TRBJ1-4, with D possibly matching TRBD1 (5 bases). The CDR3 runs 15 residues. The V gene lost 4 bases and the J gene lost 6 bases, with 16 bases spanning the gap. Germline lookup yields CDR1 SGHRS and CDR2 YFSETQ. CDR3 DNA: TGCGCCAGCAGCCGAAATACGGGGCGGGATGAAAAACTGTTTTTT. Protein: CASSRNTGRDEKLFF.

J is TRBJ1-1 and V is TRBV27, with unresolved D. V lost 0 bases to trimming and J lost 5 bases, with 7 bases between them. The CDR3 length is 13 residues. Germline-derived CDR1 and CDR2 are MNHEY and SMNVEV (reference sequence). CDR3 protein: CASSLSPRTEAFF. For the CDR3, the DNA is TGTGCCAGCAGTTTATCCCCGAGAACTGAAGCTTTCTTT.

In DNA form, the CDR3 reads TGTGCCAGCAGCTTAGCGAACAGACTCTACGGCTACACCTTC. Its translation is CASSLANRLYGYTF. The chain has TRBV7-9 and TRBJ1-2; D remains ambiguous. This CDR3 region has 14 residues. CDR1 and CDR2 (germline): SEHNR, FQNEAQ (reference sequence). Trimming took 0 bases from V and 8 from J, leaving 13 bases between them.

CDR3 in DNA: TGTGCCAGCAGCCAAGCCCGGGGACTGTCAGTTTTGGCCCAGTACTTC. It specifies CASSQARGLSVLAQYF. The chain couples TRBV4-2 to TRBJ2-5, with TRBD2 as a possible D gene (6 bases). Between the trimmed V and J ends, which lost 1 base and 9 bases, there was a span of 21 bases. The CDR3 sequence is 16 residues long. CDR1 is LGHNA and CDR2 is YNFKEQ in the germline V gene.

The gene calls are TRBV6-6 and TRBJ1-2; D is unclear. Germline V lookup: CDR1 MNHNY, CDR2 SVGAGI (reference sequence). V was cut by 6 bases and J by 4 bases, with 9 bases left in between. This CDR3 is 12 amino acids long. As DNA, the CDR3 is TGTGCCAGCAGCCCCCCATCCTATGGCTACACCTTC. Its translation: CASSPPSYGYTF.

By its share, this clone is medium-sized. The CDR3 protein is CASSEMDTHSAYEQYF. In DNA form, the CDR3 reads TGTGCCAGCAGTGAAATGGACACACATTCAGCCTACGAGCAGTACTTC. V gene TRBV6-1 combines with J gene TRBJ2-7; a weak D match, TRBD1 (5 bases). Germline V gene sequence: CDR1 MNHNS, CDR2 SASEGT. The length of the CDR3 is 16 residues. V was trimmed by 2 bases and J by 2 bases, leaving 16 bases between them.

This clone was detected once. The chain uses TRBV10-2 and TRBJ1-5, with 8 bases fitting TRBD1. Germline-derived CDR1 and CDR2 are WSHSY and SAAADI. With 6 bases clipped from V and 4 bases from J, the junction kept 2 bases outside the gene matches. The CDR3 runs to 13 residues. In nucleotides, the CDR3 is TGCGCCAGCAGGGACAGGGTTAATCAGCCCCAGCATTTT. Protein product: CASRDRVNQPQHF.

The rearrangement uses TRBV5-4 and TRBJ1-5; 7 positions agree with TRBD1. There are 14 residues in the CDR3. CDR1 and CDR2 (germline): SGHNT, YYREEE (reference sequence). CDR3 coding DNA: TGTGCGGTATCCAGTGGGACAGACAATCAGCCCCAGCATTTT. This gives the protein CAVSSGTDNQPQHF.

The chain uses TRBV2 and TRBJ1-2; TRBD1 matches at 8 bases. Germline V gene sequence: CDR1 SNHLY, CDR2 FYNNEI. V dropped 5 bases and J dropped 4; count of bases not matched to a gene: 6. CDR3 length: 14 amino acids. CDR3 amino acids: CASSPGQGRYGYTF. The CDR3 coding sequence is TGTGCCAGCAGTCCAGGACAGGGACGCTATGGCTACACCTTC.

The chain joins TRBV7-2 to TRBJ2-5, with D perhaps matching TRBD1 (6 bases). V lost 1 base and J lost 4, with 13 bases in between. The CDR3 runs 15 residues. CDR1 and CDR2 (germline): SGHTA, FQGNSA. CDR3 in amino acids: CASSLETGFRETQYF. The CDR3 DNA reads TGTGCCAGCAGCTTAGAGACAGGTTTTCGAGAGACCCAGTACTTC.

The rearrangement joins TRBV5-4 to TRBJ1-2, with TRBD1 identical over 8 bases. This CDR3 is built from 13 residues. With 4 bases clipped from V and 3 bases from J, the junction kept 2 bases outside the gene matches. Germline CDR1 and CDR2: SGHNT and YYREEE (reference sequence). CDR3 loop: CASSKTGDYGYTF. CDR3 DNA: TGTGCCAGCAGCAAGACAGGGGACTATGGCTACACCTTC.

The CDR3 DNA sequence: TGTGCCAGCAGCGCAGGACAGGGGTCTGGAAACACCATATATTTT. Protein: CASSAGQGSGNTIYF. The genes are TRBV9 and TRBJ1-3; 9 bases line up with TRBD1. The CDR3 consists of 15 residues. The trim removed 3 bases at V and 1 base at J, leaving 2 bases unmatched. CDR1 SGDLS and CDR2 YYNGEE come from the germline V gene.

The chain is built from TRBV7-6 and TRBJ1-3; D is uncertain. CDR1 and CDR2 from the germline V gene are SGHVS and FNYEAQ. V lost 4 bases to trimming and J lost 2 bases, with 15 bases between them. CDR3 size: 16 residues. CDR3 in amino acids: CASSSSSGFTGNTIYF. Here the CDR3 DNA reads TGTGCCAGCAGCTCCAGCTCCGGCTTCACTGGAAACACCATATATTTT.

The V gene is TRBV18, the J gene TRBJ1-1; D is ambiguous. This CDR3 is built from 14 residues. Germline V gene data show CDR1 as KGHSH and CDR2 as LQKENI. V was pared by 0 bases and J by 1 base, with 6 bases between. CDR3 nucleotide sequence: TGTGCCAGCTCACCACCGAACGGGAACACTGAAGCTTTCTTT. Translation gives CASSPPNGNTEAFF.

The chain is built from TRBV4-1 and TRBJ2-3; 9 bases align to TRBD2. The V and J ends lost 1 base and 5 bases, in that order; junction bases with no gene match: 4. The CDR3 runs 15 residues. Germline CDR1 reads MGHRA; CDR2 reads YSYEKL. CDR3 region: CASSQGRGGKDTQYF. In DNA form, the CDR3 reads TGCGCCAGCAGCCAAGGGCGGGGGGGAAAAGATACGCAGTATTTT.

V usage is TRBV9 and J usage is TRBJ1-2; D remains unclear. Germline CDR1 is SGDLS and CDR2 is YYNGEE. The V end lost 2 bases, the J end lost 4 bases, and 9 bases lay between the germline ends. There are 13 residues in the CDR3. Here the CDR3 reads CASSVTSAYGYTF. The CDR3 DNA reads TGTGCCAGCAGCGTGACGTCAGCCTATGGCTACACCTTC.

The rearrangement joins TRBV7-2 to TRBJ2-7, with D unclear. This CDR3 has 13 residues. From germline, CDR1 is SGHTA and CDR2 FQGNSA. V dropped 2 bases and J dropped 2 bases, with 7 bases sitting between them. CDR3: CASSLIGAYEQYF. The CDR3 DNA is TGTGCCAGCAGCTTAATTGGGGCCTACGAGCAGTACTTC.

The rearrangement links TRBV10-1 to TRBJ1-1, with D hard to call. The CDR3 is 13 amino acids. Germline V gene sequence: CDR1 WNHNN, CDR2 SYGVQD (reference sequence). The V gene lost 6 bases and the J gene lost 4 bases, with 12 bases spanning the gap. This CDR3 reads CASSRFGSTEAFF. The CDR3 DNA follows: TGCGCCAGCAGCCGGTTCGGGAGCACTGAAGCTTTCTTT.